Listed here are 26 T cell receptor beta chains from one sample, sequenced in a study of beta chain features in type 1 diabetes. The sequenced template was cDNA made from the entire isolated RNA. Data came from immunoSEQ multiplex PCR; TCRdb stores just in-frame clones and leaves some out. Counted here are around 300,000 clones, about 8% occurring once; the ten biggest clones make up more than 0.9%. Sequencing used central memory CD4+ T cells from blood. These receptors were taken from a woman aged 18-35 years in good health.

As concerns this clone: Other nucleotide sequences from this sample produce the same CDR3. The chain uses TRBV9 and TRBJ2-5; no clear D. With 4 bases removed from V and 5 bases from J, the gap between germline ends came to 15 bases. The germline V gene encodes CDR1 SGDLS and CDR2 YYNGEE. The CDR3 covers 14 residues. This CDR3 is CASSPRPYLETQYF. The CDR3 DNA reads TGTGCCAGCAGCCCCCGACCGTACTTGGAGACCCAGTACTTC.

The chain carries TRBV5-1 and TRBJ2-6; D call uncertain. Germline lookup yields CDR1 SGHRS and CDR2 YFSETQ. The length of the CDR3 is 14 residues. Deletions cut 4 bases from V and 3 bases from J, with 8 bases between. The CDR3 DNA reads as TGCGCCAGCAGCAAAAGTAGTGGGGCCAACGTCCTGACTTTC. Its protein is CASSKSSGANVLTF.

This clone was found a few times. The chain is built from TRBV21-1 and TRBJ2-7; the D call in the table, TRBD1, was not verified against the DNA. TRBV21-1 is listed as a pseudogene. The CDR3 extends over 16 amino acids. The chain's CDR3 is CASSKCPGQSAYEQYF. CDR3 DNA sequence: TGTGCCAGCAGCAAATGCCCGGGACAGTCCGCCTACGAGCAGTACTTC.

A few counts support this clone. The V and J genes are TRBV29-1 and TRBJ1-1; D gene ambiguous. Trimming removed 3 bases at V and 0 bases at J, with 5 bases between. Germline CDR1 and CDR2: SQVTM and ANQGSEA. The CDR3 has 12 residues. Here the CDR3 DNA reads TGCAGCGTTGATAATTTGAACACTGAAGCTTTCTTT. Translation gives CSVDNLNTEAFF. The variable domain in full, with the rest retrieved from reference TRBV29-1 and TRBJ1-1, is SAVISQKPSRDICQRGTSLTIQCQVDSQVTMMFWYRQQPGQSLTLIATANQGSEATYESGFVIDKFPISRPNLTFSTLTVSNMSPEDSSIYLCSVDNLNTEAFFGQGTRLTVV.

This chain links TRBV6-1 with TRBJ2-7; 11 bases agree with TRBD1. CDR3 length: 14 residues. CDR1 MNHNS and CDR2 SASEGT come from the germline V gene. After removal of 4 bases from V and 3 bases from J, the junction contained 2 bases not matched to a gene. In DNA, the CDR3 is TGTGCCAGCAGTGGGGGGACAGGGGGCTACGAGCAGTACTTC. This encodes CASSGGTGGYEQYF.

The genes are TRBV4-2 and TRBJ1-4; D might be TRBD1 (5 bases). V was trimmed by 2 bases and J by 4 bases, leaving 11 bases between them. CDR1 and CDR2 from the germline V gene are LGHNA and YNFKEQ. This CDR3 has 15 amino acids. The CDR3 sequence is CASSQRQLLNEKLFF. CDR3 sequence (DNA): TGTGCCAGCAGCCAACGACAGCTTCTTAATGAAAAACTGTTTTTT.

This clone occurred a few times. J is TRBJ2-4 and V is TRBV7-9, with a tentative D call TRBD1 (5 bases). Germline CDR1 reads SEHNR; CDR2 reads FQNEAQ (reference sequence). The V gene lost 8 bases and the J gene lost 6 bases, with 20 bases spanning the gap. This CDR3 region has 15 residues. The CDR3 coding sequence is TGTGCCAGCGCCCCGCTGACAGACGCCGGAAACATTCAGTACTTC. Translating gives CASAPLTDAGNIQYF.

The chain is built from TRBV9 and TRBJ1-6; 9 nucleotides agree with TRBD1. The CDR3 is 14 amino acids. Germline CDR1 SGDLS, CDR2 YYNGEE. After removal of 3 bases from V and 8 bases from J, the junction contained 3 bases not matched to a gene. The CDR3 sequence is CASSGGQGYSPLHF. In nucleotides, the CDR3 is TGTGCCAGCAGCGGCGGACAGGGGTATTCACCCCTCCACTTT.

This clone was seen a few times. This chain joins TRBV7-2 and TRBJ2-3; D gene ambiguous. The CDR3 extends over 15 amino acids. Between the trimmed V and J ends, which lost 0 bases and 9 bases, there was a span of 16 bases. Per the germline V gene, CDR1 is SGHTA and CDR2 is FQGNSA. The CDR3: CASSLAPTEGETQYF. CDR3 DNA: TGTGCCAGCAGCTTAGCGCCGACCGAAGGAGAGACGCAGTATTTT.

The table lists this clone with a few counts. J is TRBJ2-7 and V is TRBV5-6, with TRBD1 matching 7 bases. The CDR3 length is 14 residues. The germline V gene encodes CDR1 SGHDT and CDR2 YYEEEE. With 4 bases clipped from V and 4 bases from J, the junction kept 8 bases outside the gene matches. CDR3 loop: CASSPIGQEYEQYV. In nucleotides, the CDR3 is TGTGCCAGCAGCCCCATCGGACAGGAGTACGAGCAGTACGTC.

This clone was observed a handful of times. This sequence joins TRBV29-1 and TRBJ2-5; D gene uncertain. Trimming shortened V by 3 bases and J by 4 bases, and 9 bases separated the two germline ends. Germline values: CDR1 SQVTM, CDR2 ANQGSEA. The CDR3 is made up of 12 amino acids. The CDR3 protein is CSVEAGAETQYF. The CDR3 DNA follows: TGCAGCGTTGAGGCCGGTGCAGAGACCCAGTACTTC.

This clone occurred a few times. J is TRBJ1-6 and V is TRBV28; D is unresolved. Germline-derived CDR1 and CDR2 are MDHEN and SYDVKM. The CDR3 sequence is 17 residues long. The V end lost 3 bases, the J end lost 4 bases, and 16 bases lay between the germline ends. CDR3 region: CASSFPTSPIYNSPLHF. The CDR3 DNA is TGTGCCAGCAGTTTTCCGACTTCGCCGATTTATAATTCACCCCTCCACTTT.

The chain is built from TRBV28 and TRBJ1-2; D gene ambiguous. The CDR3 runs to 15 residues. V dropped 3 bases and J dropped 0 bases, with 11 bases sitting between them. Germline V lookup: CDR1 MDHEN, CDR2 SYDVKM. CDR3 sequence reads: CASSLWGSANYGYTF. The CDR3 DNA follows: TGTGCCAGCAGTTTGTGGGGATCAGCTAACTATGGCTACACCTTC.

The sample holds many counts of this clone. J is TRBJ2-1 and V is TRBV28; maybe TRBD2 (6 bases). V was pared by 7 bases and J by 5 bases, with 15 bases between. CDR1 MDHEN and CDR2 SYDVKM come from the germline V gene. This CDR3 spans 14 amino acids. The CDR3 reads CASNRDSWDNEQFF. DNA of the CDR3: TGTGCCAGCAACCGGGACTCCTGGGACAATGAGCAGTTCTTC. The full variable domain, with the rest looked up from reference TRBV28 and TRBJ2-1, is DVKVTQSSRYLVKRTGEKVFLECVQDMDHENMFWYRQDPGLGLRLIYFSYDVKMKEKGDIPEGYSVSREKKERFSLILESASTNQTSMYLCASNRDSWDNEQFFGPGTRLTVL.

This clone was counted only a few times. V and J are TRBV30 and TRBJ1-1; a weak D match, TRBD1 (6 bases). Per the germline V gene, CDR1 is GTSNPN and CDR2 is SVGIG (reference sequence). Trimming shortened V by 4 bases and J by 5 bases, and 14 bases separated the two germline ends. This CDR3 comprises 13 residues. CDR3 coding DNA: TGTGCCTGGACCCGGGGGCTACGGACTGAAGCTTTCTTT. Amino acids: CAWTRGLRTEAFF.

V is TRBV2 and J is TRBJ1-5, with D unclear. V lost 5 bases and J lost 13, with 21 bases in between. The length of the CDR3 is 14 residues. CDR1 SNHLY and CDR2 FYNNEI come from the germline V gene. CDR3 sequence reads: CASSPNARAHQQHF. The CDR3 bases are TGTGCCAGCAGTCCGAATGCCCGAGCCCATCAACAGCATTTT. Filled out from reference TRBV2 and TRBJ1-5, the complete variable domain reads EPEVTQTPSHQVTQMGQEVILRCVPISNHLYFYWYRQILGQKVEFLVSFYNNEISEKSEIFDDQFSVERPDGSNFTLKIRSTKLEDSAMYFCASSPNARAHQQHFGDGTRLSIL.

The CDR3 DNA is TGTGCCAGCAGCCATTGGGTGAACGGGAACGCAGATACGCAGTATTTT. It is translated as CASSHWVNGNADTQYF. The genes are TRBV5-4 and TRBJ2-3; possibly TRBD2 for D (5 bases). The germline V gene encodes CDR1 SGHNT and CDR2 YYREEE (reference sequence). Trimming pared 4 bases from V and 4 bases from J, leaving 19 bases between. The CDR3 is 16 residues long.

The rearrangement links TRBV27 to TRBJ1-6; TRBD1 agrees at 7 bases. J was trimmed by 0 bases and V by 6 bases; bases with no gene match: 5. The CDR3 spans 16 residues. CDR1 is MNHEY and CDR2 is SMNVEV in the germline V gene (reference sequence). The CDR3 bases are TGTGCCAGCAGCGTACGACAGGGCTCCTATAATTCACCCCTCCACTTT. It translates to CASSVRQGSYNSPLHF.

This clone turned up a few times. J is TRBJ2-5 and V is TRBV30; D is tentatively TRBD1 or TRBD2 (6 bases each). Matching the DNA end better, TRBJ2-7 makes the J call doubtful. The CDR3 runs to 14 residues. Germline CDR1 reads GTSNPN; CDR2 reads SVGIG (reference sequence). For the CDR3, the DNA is TGTGCCTGGAGTGCGGGGGCAAGGGCTTACGAGCAGTACTTC. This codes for CAWSAGARAYEQYF.

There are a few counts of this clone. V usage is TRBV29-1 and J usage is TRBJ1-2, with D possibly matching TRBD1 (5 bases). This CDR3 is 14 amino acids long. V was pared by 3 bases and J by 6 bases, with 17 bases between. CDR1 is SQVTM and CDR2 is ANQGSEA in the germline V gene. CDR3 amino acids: CSVDLRGEVHGYTF. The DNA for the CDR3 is TGCAGCGTTGACTTGAGGGGTGAAGTTCATGGCTACACCTTC.

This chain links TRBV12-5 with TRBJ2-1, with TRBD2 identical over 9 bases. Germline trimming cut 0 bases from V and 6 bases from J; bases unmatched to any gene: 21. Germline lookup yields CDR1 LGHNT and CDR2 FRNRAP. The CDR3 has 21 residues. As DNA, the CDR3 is TGTGCTAGTGGTTTGGTACTTGTGGCGGGAGGGCCGGCCTTCTCGCGCAATGAGCAGTTCTTC. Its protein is CASGLVLVAGGPAFSRNEQFF.

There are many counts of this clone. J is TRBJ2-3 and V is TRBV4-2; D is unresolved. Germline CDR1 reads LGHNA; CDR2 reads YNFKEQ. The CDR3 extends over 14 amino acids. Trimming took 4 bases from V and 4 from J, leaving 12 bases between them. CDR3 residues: CASSRPGQPDTQYF. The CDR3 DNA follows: TGTGCCAGCAGCCGGCCAGGTCAACCAGATACGCAGTATTTT.

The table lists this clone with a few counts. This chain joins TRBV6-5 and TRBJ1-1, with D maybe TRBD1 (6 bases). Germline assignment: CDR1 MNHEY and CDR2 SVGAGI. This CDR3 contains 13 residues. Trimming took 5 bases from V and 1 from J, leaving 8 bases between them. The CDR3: CASSLGGNTEAFF. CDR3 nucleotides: TGTGCCAGCAGTCTAGGGGGGAACACTGAAGCTTTCTTT.

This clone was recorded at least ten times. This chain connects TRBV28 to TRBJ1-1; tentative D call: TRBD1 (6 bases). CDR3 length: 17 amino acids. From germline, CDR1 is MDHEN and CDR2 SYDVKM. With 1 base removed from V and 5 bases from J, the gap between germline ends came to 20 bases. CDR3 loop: CASSLLYGPGVVTEAFF. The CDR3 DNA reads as TGTGCCAGCAGTTTATTGTACGGCCCAGGGGTAGTAACTGAAGCTTTCTTT.

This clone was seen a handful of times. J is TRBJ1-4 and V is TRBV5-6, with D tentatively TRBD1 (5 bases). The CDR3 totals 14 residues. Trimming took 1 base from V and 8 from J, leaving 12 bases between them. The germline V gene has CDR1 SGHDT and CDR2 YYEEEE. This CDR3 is CASSLSGFGEKLFF. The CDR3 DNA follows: TGTGCCAGCAGCTTGTCAGGGTTCGGCGAAAAACTGTTTTTT.

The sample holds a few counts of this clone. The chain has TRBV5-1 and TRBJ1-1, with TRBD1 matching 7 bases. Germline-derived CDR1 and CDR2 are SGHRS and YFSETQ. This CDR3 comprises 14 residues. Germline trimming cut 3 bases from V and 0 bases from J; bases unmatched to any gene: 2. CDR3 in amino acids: CASSWTGVNTEAFF. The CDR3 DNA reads TGCGCCAGCAGCTGGACAGGAGTGAACACTGAAGCTTTCTTT.